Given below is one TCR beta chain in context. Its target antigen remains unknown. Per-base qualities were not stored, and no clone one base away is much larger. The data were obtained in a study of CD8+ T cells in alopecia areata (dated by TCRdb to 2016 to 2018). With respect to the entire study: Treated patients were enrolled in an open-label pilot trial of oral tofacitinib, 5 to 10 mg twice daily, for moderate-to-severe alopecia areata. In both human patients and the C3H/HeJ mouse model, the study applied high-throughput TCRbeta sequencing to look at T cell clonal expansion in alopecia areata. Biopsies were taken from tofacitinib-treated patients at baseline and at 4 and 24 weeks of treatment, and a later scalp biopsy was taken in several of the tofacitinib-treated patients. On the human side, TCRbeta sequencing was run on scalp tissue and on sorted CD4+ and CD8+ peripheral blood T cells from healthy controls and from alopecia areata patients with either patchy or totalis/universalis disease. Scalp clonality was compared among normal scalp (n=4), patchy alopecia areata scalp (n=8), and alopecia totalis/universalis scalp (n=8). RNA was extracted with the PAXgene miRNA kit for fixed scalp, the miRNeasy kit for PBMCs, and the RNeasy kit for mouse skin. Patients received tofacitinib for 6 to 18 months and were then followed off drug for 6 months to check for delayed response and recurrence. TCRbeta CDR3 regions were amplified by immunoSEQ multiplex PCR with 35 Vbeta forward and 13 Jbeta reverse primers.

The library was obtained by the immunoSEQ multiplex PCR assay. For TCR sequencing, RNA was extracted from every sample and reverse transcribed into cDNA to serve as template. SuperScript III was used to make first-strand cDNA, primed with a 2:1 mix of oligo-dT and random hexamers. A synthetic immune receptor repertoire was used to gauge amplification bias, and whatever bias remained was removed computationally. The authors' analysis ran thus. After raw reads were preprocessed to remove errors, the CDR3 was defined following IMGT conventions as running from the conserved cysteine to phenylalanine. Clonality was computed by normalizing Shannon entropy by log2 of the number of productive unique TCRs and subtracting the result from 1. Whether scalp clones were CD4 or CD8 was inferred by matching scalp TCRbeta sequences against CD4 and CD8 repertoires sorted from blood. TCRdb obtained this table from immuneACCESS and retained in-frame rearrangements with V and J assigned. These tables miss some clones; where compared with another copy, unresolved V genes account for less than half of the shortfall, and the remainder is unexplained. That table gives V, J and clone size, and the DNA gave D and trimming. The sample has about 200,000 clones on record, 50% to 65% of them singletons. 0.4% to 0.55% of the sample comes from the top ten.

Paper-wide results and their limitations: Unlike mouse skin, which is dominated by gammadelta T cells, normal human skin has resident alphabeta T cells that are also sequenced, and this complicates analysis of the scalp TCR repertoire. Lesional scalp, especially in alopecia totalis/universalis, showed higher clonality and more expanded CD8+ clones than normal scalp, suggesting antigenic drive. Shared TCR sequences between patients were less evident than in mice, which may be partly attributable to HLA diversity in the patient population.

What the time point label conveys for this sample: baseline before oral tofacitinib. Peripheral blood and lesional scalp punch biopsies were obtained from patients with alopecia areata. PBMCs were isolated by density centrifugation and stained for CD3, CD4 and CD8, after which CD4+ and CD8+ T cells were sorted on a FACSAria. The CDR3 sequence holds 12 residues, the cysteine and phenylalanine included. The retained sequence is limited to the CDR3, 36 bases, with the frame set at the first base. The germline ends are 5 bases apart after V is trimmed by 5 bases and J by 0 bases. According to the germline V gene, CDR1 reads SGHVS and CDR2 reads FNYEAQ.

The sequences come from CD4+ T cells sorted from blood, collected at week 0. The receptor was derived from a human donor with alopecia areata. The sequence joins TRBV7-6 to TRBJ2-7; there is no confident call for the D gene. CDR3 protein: CASSINSYEQYF. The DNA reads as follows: TGTGCCAGCAGCATTAACTCCTACGAGCAGTACTTC.